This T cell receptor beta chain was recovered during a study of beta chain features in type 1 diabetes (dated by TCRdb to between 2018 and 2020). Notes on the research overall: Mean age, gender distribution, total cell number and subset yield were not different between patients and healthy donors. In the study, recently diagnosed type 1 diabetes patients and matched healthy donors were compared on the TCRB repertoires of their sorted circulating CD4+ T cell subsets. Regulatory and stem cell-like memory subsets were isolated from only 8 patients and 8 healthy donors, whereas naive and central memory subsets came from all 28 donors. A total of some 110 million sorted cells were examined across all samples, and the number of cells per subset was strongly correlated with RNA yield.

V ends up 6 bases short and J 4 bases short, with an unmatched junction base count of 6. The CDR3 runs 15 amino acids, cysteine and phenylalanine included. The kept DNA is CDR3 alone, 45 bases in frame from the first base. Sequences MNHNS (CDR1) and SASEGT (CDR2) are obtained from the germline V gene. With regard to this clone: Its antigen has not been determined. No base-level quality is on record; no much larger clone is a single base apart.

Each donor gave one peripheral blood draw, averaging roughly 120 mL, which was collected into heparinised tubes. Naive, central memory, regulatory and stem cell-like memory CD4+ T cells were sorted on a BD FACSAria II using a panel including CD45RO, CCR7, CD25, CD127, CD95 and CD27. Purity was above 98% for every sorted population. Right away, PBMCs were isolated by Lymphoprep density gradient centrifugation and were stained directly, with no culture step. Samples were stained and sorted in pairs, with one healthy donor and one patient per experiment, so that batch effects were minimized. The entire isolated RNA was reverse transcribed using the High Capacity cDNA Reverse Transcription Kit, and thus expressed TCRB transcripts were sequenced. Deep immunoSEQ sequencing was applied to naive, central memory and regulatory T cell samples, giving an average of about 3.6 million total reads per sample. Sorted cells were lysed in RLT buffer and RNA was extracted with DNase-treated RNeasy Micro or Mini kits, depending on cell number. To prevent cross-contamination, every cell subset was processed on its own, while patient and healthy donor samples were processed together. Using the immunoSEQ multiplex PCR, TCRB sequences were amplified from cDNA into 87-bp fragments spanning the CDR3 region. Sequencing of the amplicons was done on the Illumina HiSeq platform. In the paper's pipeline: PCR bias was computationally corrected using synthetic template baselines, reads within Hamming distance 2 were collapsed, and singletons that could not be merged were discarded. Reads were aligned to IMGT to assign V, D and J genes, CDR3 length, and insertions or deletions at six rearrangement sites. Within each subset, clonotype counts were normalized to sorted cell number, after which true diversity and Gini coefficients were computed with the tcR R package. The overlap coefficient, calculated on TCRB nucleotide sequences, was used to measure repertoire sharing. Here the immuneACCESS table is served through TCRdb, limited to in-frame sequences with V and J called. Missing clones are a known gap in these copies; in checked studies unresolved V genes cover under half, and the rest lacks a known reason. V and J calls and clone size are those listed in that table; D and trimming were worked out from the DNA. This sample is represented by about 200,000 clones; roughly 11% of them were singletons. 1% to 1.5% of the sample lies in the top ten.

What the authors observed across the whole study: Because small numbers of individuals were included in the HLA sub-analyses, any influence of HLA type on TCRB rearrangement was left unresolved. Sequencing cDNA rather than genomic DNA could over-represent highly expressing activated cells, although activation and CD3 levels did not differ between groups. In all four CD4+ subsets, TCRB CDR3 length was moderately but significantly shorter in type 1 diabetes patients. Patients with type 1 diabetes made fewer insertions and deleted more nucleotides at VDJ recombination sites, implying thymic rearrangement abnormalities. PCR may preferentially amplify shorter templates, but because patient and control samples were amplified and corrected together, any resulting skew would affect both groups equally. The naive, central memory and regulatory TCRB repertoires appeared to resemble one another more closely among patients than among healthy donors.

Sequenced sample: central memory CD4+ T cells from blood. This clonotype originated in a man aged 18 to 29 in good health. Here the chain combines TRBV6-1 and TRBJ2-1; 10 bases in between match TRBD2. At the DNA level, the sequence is TGTGCCAGCAGCCCTCGAGCGGGAGGGTACAATGAGCAGTTCTTC. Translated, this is CASSPRAGGYNEQFF.